This T cell receptor (beta chain) was recorded in a study of early T cells in non-severe SARS-CoV-2 infection. Across the whole study: Sequencing of bulk RNA from unsorted whole blood was done, without chain pairing. Study-level results: Using VDJdb, the matching emphasized anti-spike CD8 responses while missing private and CD4 specificities.

Tagging with unique molecular identifiers was applied to individual cDNA molecules. TCRdb ran MiXCR on the 5' RACE reads and lists one entry per CDR3 protein. The repertoire holds tens of thousands of distinct CDR3 sequences, with roughly 6.1% as singletons. CDR1 and CDR2 (germline): DFQATT, SNEGSKA (reference sequence). V gave up 5 bases and J gave up 5 bases; unmatched junction bases: 6. The CDR3 runs 14 residues. A remark on this clonotype: Its target is not known.

The material was whole blood, obtained at baseline. The rearrangement joins TRBV20-1 to TRBJ2-1, with TRBD2 matching 10 bases. This receptor was taken from an adult who was a healthcare worker with PCR-confirmed SARS-CoV-2 infection or an uninfected control (not recorded which). DNA for the CDR3: TGCAGTGCTCTCATCGGGACTAGCGACAATGAGCAGTTCTTC. Protein product: CSALIGTSDNEQFF.